The text below deals with one T cell receptor (beta chain). Its antigen is currently not known. Per-nucleotide qualities are absent, and no much larger clonotype sits a single base away. The germline V gene supplies CDR1 MNHNS and CDR2 SASEGT. V lost 6 bases and J lost 7 bases; the stretch between them is 19 bases long. The CDR3 runs 14 residues from the cysteine to the phenylalanine. The entry retains the CDR3 DNA only, 42 bases that are in frame from base 1. Two rounds of multiplex PCR on genomic DNA were used to amplify the TCR beta CDR3 region. In the first PCR round, primers specific to each TRBV and TRBJ gene were used, and the primer sequences were filed in Chinese patent CN105087789A. The second PCR round used universal primers. The Roche High Pure PCR Template Preparation Kit was used to extract genomic DNA from the frozen PBMCs. Libraries were sequenced paired-end with 151 bp reads on an Illumina HiSeq 3000. Concerning the study's data processing: Raw reads lacking the multiplex PCR primer sequences were removed with CutAdapt. Using PEAR, the high-quality paired reads were merged into contigs. By aligning each contig to reference sequences, MiXCR assigned the TRB V, D and J gene segments to that contig. To remove sequencing errors, CDR3 sequences were clustered according to base quality and sequence similarity. Diversity was measured as Shannon entropy normalized by the natural log of productive TCR sequence number. Clonality was computed as one minus the ratio of Shannon entropy to the natural log of the number of unique clonotypes. Progression-free survival cut-offs for repertoire metrics were chosen using the Youden index of ROC curves, with analyses run in R 3.5.3. TCRdb reworked the public reads: Q25 trimming with fastp, MiXCR clone assembly, productive beta chains retained. When rows share a CDR3 protein, they turn into one entry using the most common DNA and genes. TCRdb assigned the V and J calls; the authors' analysis was not used. This sample has more than 15,000 distinct CDR3 sequences in its table, and around two fifths of those were observed once. Together, the top ten hold about 43% of the sample.

The record originates from a study of prognosis after radiotherapy for stage I lung cancer (dated by TCRdb to the early 2020s). Regarding the study in general: Between April 2018 and early 2019, approximately 20 stage I NSCLC patients were enrolled in Nanjing, China. The study included 11 to 15 patients with newly diagnosed primary stage I lung tumors and several with oligometastatic NSCLC after surgical resection of the primary tumor. All patients were considered medically inoperable, owing to comorbidities in more than 10 and refusal of surgery in about seven. The cohort comprised under 15 men and several women with a median age of roughly 74 years, ranging from about 53 to 90 years. Squamous cell carcinoma histology was identified in seven patients, and adenocarcinoma histology was identified in around 13 patients. SBRT was given in 3 to 5 fractions with a biologically effective dose of at least 100 Gy, using image-guided IMRT or VMAT. Concurrent therapy was not administered to any patient alongside SBRT. After SBRT, distant metastases developed in about 20% of the 19 patients at a median of approximately seven months, while the remaining 15 patients had no significant progression. Peripheral blood TCR beta repertoires were profiled in stage I NSCLC patients before and after stereotactic body radiotherapy, and the repertoires were related to distant failure. The study sequenced about 38 blood samples from roughly 20 patients, one before and one after SBRT per patient.

All patients had node-negative disease on CT and PET/CT, and none had a history of other malignancies or prior chemotherapy or radiotherapy. Six milliliters of peripheral venous blood were drawn into EDTA tubes at each of two time points. Ficoll-Paque Plus density-gradient centrifugation was used to isolate PBMCs. Immediately after collection, samples were stored at -80 degrees C until analysis. Broader findings and caveats from the paper: Post-SBRT Shannon entropy and its change from baseline were lower in patients who developed distant metastases; baseline Shannon entropy was not associated with metastases. TRBV and TRBJ usage frequencies reportedly differed by metastasis status, in two V genes at baseline and in several V and two J genes after SBRT. Tumor specificity of expanded TCR clones was not determined. Unique TCR clone counts fell after SBRT (median around 9,800 before versus several thousand after; Wilcoxon paired P=0.011). The study was limited by the small cohort and short follow-up, and independent validation of the study findings is required. No adjustment for multiple comparisons was applied to any of the reported P values.

Sequenced here: PBMCs, sampled before or after stereotactic body radiation therapy (not recorded which). The chain employs TRBV6-1 and TRBJ2-7; the D gene is perhaps TRBD2, on 6 matching bases. The clonotype originates from a donor of 50 years or more with non-small cell lung cancer. The nucleotide sequence is given as TGTGCCAGCAGACCGGGACTGGGTCAACGGGAGCAGTACTTC. Its protein product is CASRPGLGQREQYF.